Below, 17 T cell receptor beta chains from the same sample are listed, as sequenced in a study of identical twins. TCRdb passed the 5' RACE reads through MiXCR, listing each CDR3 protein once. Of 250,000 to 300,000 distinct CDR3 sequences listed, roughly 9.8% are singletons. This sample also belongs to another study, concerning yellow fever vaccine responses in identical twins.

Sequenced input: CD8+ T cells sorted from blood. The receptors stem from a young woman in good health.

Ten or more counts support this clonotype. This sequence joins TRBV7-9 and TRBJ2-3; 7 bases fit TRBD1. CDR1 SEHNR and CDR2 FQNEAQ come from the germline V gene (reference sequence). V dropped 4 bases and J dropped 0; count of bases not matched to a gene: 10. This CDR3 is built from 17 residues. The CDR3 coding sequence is TGTGCCAGCAGCTCCCCTATATCGGGACAGAGCACAGATACGCAGTATTTT. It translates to CASSSPISGQSTDTQYF. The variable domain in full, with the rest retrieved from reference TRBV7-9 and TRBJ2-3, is DTGVSQNPRHKITKRGQNVTFRCDPISEHNRLYWYRQTLGQGPEFLTYFQNEAQLEKSRLLSDRFSAERPKGSFSTLEIQRTEQGDSAMYLCASSSPISGQSTDTQYFGPGTRLTVL.

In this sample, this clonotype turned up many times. For the CDR3, the DNA is TGTGCCAGCAGTCGGGACCGGGAGGACGAGCAGTACTTC. It specifies CASSRDREDEQYF. V is TRBV12-3 or TRBV12-4 and J is TRBJ2-7; 7 bases align to TRBD2. This CDR3 comprises 13 residues. The V and J ends lost 5 bases and 5 bases, in that order; junction bases with no gene match: 6.

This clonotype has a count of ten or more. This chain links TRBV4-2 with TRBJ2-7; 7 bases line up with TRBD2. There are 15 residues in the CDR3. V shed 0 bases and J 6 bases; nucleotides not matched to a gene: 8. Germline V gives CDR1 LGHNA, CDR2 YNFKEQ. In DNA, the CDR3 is TGTGCCAGCAGCCAAGATCCTACGGGGGGAGGCGAGCAGTACTTC. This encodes CASSQDPTGGGEQYF.

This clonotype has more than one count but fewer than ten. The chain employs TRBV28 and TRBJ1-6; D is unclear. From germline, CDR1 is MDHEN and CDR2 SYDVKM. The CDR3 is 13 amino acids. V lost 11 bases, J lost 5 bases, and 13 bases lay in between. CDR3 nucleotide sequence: TGTGCCGCTACCGGGATCAATAATTCACCCCTCCACTTT. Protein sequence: CAATGINNSPLHF.

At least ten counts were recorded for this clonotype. In nucleotides, the CDR3 is TGTGCCAGCAGCCCCCCAACAGGGCACACTGAAGCTTTCTTT. Residues: CASSPPTGHTEAFF. V and J are TRBV6-1 and TRBJ1-1; the D gene is possibly TRBD1 (6 bases). Trimming took 6 bases from V and 3 from J, leaving 14 bases between them. From germline, CDR1 is MNHNS and CDR2 SASEGT. This CDR3 spans 14 amino acids.

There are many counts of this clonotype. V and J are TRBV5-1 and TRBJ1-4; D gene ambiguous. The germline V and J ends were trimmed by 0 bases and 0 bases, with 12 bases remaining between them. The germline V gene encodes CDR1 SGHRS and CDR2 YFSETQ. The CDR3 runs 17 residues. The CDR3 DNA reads TGCGCCAGCAGCTTGGAGGCAGCGCCTACAACTAATGAAAAACTGTTTTTT. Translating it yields CASSLEAAPTTNEKLFF.

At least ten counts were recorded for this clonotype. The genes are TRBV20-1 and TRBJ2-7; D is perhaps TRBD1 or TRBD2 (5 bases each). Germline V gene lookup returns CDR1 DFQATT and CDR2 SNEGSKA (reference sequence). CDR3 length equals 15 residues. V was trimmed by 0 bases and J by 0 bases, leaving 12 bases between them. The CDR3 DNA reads TGCAGTGCTAGAGATGTCGCAGGGAGCTCCTACGAGCAGTACTTC. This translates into CSARDVAGSSYEQYF.

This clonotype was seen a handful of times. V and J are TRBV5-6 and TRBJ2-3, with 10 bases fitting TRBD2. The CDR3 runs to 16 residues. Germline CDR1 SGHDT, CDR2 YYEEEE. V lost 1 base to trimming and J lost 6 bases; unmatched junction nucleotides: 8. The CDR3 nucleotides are TGTGCCAGCAGCTTGCTAGCGGGAGCTTTCGGGGATACGCAGTATTTT. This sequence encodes CASSLLAGAFGDTQYF.

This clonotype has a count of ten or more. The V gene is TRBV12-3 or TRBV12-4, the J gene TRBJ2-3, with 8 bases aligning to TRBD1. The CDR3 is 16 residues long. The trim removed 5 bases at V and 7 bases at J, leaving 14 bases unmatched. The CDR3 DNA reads TGTGCCAGCAGTCGAAACGGACAGGGAAAGGTTCATACGCAGTATTTT. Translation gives CASSRNGQGKVHTQYF.

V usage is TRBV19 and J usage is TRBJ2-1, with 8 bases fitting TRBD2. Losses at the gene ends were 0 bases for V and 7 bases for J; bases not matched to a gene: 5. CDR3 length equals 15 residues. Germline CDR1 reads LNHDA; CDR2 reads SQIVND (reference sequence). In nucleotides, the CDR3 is TGTGCCAGTAGTATAGAAAGGACTAGCTTAAATGAGCAGTTCTTC. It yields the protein CASSIERTSLNEQFF.

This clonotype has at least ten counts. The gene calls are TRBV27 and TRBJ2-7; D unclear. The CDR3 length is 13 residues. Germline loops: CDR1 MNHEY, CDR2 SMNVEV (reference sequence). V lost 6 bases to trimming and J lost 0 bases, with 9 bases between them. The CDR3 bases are TGTGCCAGCAGCACCAAAGACTCCTACGAGCAGTACTTC. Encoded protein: CASSTKDSYEQYF.

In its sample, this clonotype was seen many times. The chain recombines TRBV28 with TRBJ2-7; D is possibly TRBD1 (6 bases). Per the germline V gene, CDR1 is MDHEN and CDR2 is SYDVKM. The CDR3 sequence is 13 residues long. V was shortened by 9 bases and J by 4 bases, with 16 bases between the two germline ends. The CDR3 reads CASSYRVTYEQYF. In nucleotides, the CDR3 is TGTGCCAGTAGCTACAGGGTTACGTACGAGCAGTACTTC.

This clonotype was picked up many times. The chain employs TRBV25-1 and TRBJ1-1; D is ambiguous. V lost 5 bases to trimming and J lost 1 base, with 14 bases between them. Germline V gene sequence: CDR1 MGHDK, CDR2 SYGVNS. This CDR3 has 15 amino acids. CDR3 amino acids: CASSTSQNWNTEAFF. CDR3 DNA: TGTGCCAGCAGTACCTCACAAAACTGGAACACTGAAGCTTTCTTT.

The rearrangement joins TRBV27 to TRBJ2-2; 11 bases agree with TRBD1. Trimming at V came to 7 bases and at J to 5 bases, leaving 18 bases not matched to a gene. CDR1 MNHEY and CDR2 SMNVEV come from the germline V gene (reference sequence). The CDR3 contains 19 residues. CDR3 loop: CASTGHRTGGIPGTGELFF. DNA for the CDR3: TGTGCCAGCACAGGCCATCGGACAGGGGGCATTCCGGGAACCGGGGAGCTGTTTTTT.

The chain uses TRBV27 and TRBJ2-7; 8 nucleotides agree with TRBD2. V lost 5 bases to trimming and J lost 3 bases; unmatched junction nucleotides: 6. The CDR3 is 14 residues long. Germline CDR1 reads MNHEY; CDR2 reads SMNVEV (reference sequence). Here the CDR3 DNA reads TGTGCCAGCAGTATAGCGGGACCCAACTACGAGCAGTACTTC. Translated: CASSIAGPNYEQYF.

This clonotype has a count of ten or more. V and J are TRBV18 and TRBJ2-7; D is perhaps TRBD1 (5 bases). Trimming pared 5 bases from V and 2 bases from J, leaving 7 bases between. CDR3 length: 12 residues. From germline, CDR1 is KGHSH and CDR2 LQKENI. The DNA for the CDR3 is TGTGCCAGCTCAACAGGAGCCTACGAGCAGTACTTC. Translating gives CASSTGAYEQYF.

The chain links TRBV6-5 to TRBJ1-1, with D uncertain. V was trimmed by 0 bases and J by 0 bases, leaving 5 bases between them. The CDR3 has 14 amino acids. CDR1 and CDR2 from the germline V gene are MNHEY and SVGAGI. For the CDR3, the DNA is TGTGCCAGCAGTTACTCCAACATGAACACTGAAGCTTTCTTT. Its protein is CASSYSNMNTEAFF.